This passage covers 31 T cell receptor beta chains from one sample sequenced in a study of blood T cell repertoires in COVID-19. Assay used: immunoSEQ multiplex PCR; TCRdb lists only in-frame clones, some missing. The sample has 45,000 or so clones, about 82% seen once. The sample taken for sequencing was peripheral blood. The receptors derive from a woman aged 60-75 years with acute or convalescent COVID-19.

This clone appeared once. The rearrangement uses TRBV18 and TRBJ2-7, with D possibly matching TRBD2 (6 bases). The germline V and J ends were trimmed by 3 bases and 2 bases, with 14 bases remaining between them. CDR3 length: 15 amino acids. Germline V gene sequence: CDR1 KGHSH, CDR2 LQKENI. The CDR3 sequence is CASSPRGGGTYEQYF. CDR3 DNA sequence: TGTGCCAGCTCACCTCGGGGTGGGGGGACCTACGAGCAGTACTTC.

The V and J genes are TRBV7-3 and TRBJ1-1; possibly TRBD1 for D (6 bases). CDR1 and CDR2 (germline): SGHTA, FQGTGA. CDR3 length: 13 amino acids. The V end lost 5 bases, the J end lost 2 bases, and 9 bases lay between the germline ends. CDR3 nucleotides: TGTGCCAGCAGCCCGACAGGTAACACTGAAGCTTTCTTT. It encodes CASSPTGNTEAFF.

About this clone: Other DNA sequences in the same sample also yield this CDR3. V is TRBV6-5 and J is TRBJ1-2; 11 bases are a match to TRBD1. CDR1 is MNHEY and CDR2 is SVGAGI in the germline V gene. CDR3 length: 16 amino acids. Germline trimming cut 0 bases from V and 8 bases from J; bases unmatched to any gene: 8. The CDR3 loop is CASSYSRGQGVGGYTF. The CDR3 DNA follows: TGTGCCAGCAGTTACTCGAGGGGACAGGGGGTGGGGGGCTACACCTTC.

In its sample, this clone was seen a few times. J is TRBJ1-5 and V is TRBV7-8, with 9 bases matching TRBD1. V lost 7 bases to trimming and J lost 7 bases; unmatched junction nucleotides: 8. The CDR3 is 14 amino acids. Per germline, CDR1 SGHVS and CDR2 FQNEAQ. In DNA form, the CDR3 reads TGTGCCAGCACCCGGACAGGGGTTGGCCAGCCCCAGCATTTT. Its translation: CASTRTGVGQPQHF.

The gene calls are TRBV18 and TRBJ1-1; perhaps TRBD1 as D (5 bases). CDR1 is KGHSH, CDR2 LQKENI, per germline. V was cut by 4 bases and J by 1 base, with 13 bases left in between. The CDR3 is 15 residues long. CDR3 sequence reads: CASSRLDSPNTEAFF. In nucleotides, the CDR3 is TGTGCCAGCTCACGACTTGACAGCCCGAACACTGAAGCTTTCTTT.

V is TRBV7-8 and J is TRBJ2-6; perhaps TRBD2 as D (6 bases). CDR3 length: 20 amino acids. Germline assignment: CDR1 SGHVS and CDR2 FQNEAQ. The V end was cut by 4 bases, the J end by 0 bases, with 22 bases between. The CDR3 nucleotides read TGTGCCAGCAGCTCCAAAGAACCCCGGGGGAGACTCTCTGGGGCCAACGTCCTGACTTTC. It specifies CASSSKEPRGRLSGANVLTF.

This chain connects TRBV29-1 to TRBJ1-4; tentative D call: TRBD1 (6 bases). The CDR3 runs to 13 residues. Per the germline V gene, CDR1 is SQVTM and CDR2 is ANQGSEA. V lost 0 bases and J 7 bases, leaving 9 bases between the germline ends. CDR3 in amino acids: CSVEERGSEKLFF. CDR3 bases: TGCAGCGTTGAAGAAAGGGGGTCTGAAAAACTGTTTTTT.

The V gene is TRBV5-4, the J gene TRBJ1-4; 7 nucleotides align to TRBD1. The V gene's germline CDR1 is SGHNT and CDR2 YYREEE (reference sequence). J was trimmed by 6 bases and V by 2 bases; bases with no gene match: 1. This CDR3 is 13 amino acids long. The CDR3 protein is CASSFDRDEKLFF. DNA of the CDR3: TGTGCCAGCAGCTTCGACAGGGATGAAAAACTGTTTTTT.

This chain connects TRBV7-2 to TRBJ2-1, with D maybe TRBD2 (5 bases). The CDR3 extends over 14 amino acids. In germline, CDR1 is SGHTA, CDR2 FQGNSA. Trimming removed 1 base at V and 9 bases at J, with 13 bases between. The CDR3 loop is CASSLVGRASEQFF. The CDR3 nucleotides are TGTGCCAGCAGCTTAGTTGGGCGGGCCTCTGAGCAGTTCTTC.

This CDR3 is CASSGDSNKNEQFF. The CDR3 DNA is TGTGCCAGCAGCGGGGACTCCAATAAGAATGAGCAGTTCTTC. This chain links TRBV9 with TRBJ2-1; D possibly corresponds to TRBD2 (6 bases). V lost 3 bases and J 7 bases, leaving 14 bases between the germline ends. CDR1 and CDR2 (germline): SGDLS, YYNGEE. This CDR3 contains 14 residues.

This clone was observed a few times. The chain uses TRBV5-6 and TRBJ1-2; the D gene is possibly TRBD1 (5 bases). The CDR3 has 14 amino acids. V lost 3 bases and J lost 2, with 11 bases in between. Germline V gives CDR1 SGHDT, CDR2 YYEEEE. CDR3 protein: CASSWGVQNYGYTF. DNA of the CDR3: TGTGCCAGCAGCTGGGGGGTTCAGAACTATGGCTACACCTTC.

This chain joins TRBV5-1 and TRBJ2-1, with 11 bases that match TRBD2. CDR1 SGHRS and CDR2 YFSETQ come from the germline V gene. The CDR3 loop spans 17 amino acids. J lost 4 bases, V lost 5 bases, and 11 bases had no gene match. CDR3 sequence reads: CASRPFPGLAVYNEQFF. In DNA form, the CDR3 reads TGCGCCAGCAGACCGTTTCCGGGACTAGCGGTTTACAATGAGCAGTTCTTC.

CDR3 sequence (DNA): TGTGCCAGCTCATCGGCTAGCGGGAGGACTGGGGCCAACGTCCTGACTTTC. This sequence encodes CASSSASGRTGANVLTF. This chain uses TRBV18 with TRBJ2-6; 11 bases are a match to TRBD2. The length of the CDR3 is 17 residues. V trimming: 5 bases; J trimming: 2 bases; junction bases outside the gene matches: 5. Germline CDR1 KGHSH, CDR2 LQKENI.

The chain is built from TRBV7-9 and TRBJ2-3, with 10 bases that match TRBD2. The CDR3 runs 19 residues. With 3 bases clipped from V and 0 bases from J, the junction kept 12 bases outside the gene matches. Germline CDR1 SEHNR, CDR2 FQNEAQ (reference sequence). The CDR3 region is CASSFPRGSGGWSTDTQYF. CDR3 bases: TGTGCCAGCAGCTTCCCACGGGGTAGCGGGGGGTGGAGCACAGATACGCAGTATTTT.

In DNA, the CDR3 is TGTGCCAGCAGCGCCGGACAGGCGGGAACGGGAGGCTACACCTTC. Translation: CASSAGQAGTGGYTF. The chain is built from TRBV9 and TRBJ1-2; 7 bases are a match to TRBD1. Germline loops: CDR1 SGDLS, CDR2 YYNGEE. This CDR3 is built from 15 residues. The V gene end was trimmed by 3 bases and the J gene end by 8 bases; junction bases not matched to a gene: 13.

V usage is TRBV6-1 and J usage is TRBJ1-2, with D hard to call. There are 14 residues in the CDR3. The ends were cut back, 1 base at V and 5 bases at J, with 11 bases in the middle. Per the germline V gene, CDR1 is MNHNS and CDR2 is SASEGT. The CDR3 DNA reads TGTGCCAGCAGTGAAGGTGGACGGGATTATGGCTACACCTTC. It codes for CASSEGGRDYGYTF.

This chain uses TRBV5-4 with TRBJ1-6; the D is unclear. The germline CDR1 and CDR2 sequences are SGHNT and YYREEE (reference sequence). Trimming shortened V by 0 bases and J by 7 bases, and 8 bases separated the two germline ends. The CDR3 spans 14 residues. CDR3 sequence reads: CASSLDRLNSPLHF. The CDR3 DNA follows: TGTGCCAGCAGCTTGGACAGACTAAATTCACCCCTCCACTTT.

This sequence joins TRBV19 and TRBJ1-1; D call uncertain. Germline V gene sequence: CDR1 LNHDA, CDR2 SQIVND (reference sequence). The CDR3 is 15 amino acids. The V end lost 6 bases, the J end lost 1 base, and 15 bases lay between the germline ends. The CDR3: CASRPPRSWNTEAFF. CDR3 nucleotides: TGTGCCAGTAGACCCCCCCGGAGCTGGAACACTGAAGCTTTCTTT.

The V call is TRBV19, the J call TRBJ1-6; TRBD1 matches 7 bases. CDR1 LNHDA and CDR2 SQIVND come from the germline V gene (reference sequence). The junction had 7 bases not matched to a gene; V was cut back by 4 bases and J by 7 bases. This CDR3 has 15 amino acids. The CDR3: CASSTPGGLNSPLHF. CDR3 nucleotide sequence: TGTGCCAGTAGTACTCCAGGGGGGTTGAATTCACCCCTCCACTTT. The full variable domain, rest sourced from reference TRBV19 and TRBJ1-6, is DGGITQSPKYLFRKEGQNVTLSCEQNLNHDAMYWYRQDPGQGLRLIYYSQIVNDFQKGDIAEGYSVSREKKESFPLTVTSAQKNPTAFYLCASSTPGGLNSPLHFGNGTRLTVT.

V is TRBV27 and J is TRBJ1-2; TRBD1 is a possible D gene (5 bases). The length of the CDR3 is 15 residues. Germline CDR1 reads MNHEY; CDR2 reads SMNVEV (reference sequence). The germline V and J ends were trimmed by 2 bases and 4 bases, with 14 bases remaining between them. CDR3 nucleotide sequence: TGTGCCAGCAGTTTAGGTGGGGCACCGCTCTATGGCTACACCTTC. As protein: CASSLGGAPLYGYTF.

The V call is TRBV18, the J call TRBJ1-6, with D possibly being TRBD1 (6 bases). The germline gives CDR1 KGHSH, CDR2 LQKENI. The V end was cut by 4 bases, the J end by 4 bases, with 8 bases between. This CDR3 comprises 14 residues. CDR3 sequence reads: CASSRDKYNSPLHF. As DNA, the CDR3 is TGTGCCAGCTCACGGGACAAATATAATTCACCCCTCCACTTT.

This chain uses TRBV2 with TRBJ1-6; a possible D gene is TRBD1 (6 bases). From germline, CDR1 is SNHLY and CDR2 FYNNEI. Trimming left V 8 bases short and J 9 bases short, with 20 bases between. There are 15 residues in the CDR3. CDR3 in amino acids: CASSTARQGTSPLHF. CDR3 sequence (DNA): TGTGCCAGCTCAACAGCTAGGCAGGGGACTTCACCCCTCCACTTT.

This sequence joins TRBV7-2 and TRBJ1-2; 7 positions agree with TRBD1. In germline, CDR1 is SGHTA, CDR2 FQGNSA. The CDR3 is made up of 17 amino acids. After removal of 3 bases from V and 6 bases from J, the junction contained 16 bases not matched to a gene. CDR3 sequence reads: CASSFNRGPRLVDGYTF. In DNA, the CDR3 is TGTGCCAGCAGCTTCAACAGGGGTCCCCGGCTCGTCGATGGCTACACCTTC.

This clone is a singleton in its sample. V is TRBV23-1 and J is TRBJ1-2; D is ambiguous. TRBV23-1 belongs to the ORF category, with a function that is uncertain. Between the trimmed V and J ends, which lost 6 bases and 4 bases, there was a span of 18 bases. The CDR3 has 15 residues. This CDR3 is CASRRRPARGYGYTF. The CDR3 bases are TGCGCCAGCAGGCGGAGACCCGCGCGGGGCTATGGCTACACCTTC.

The chain employs TRBV3-1 (or the pseudogene TRBV3-2) and TRBJ1-1, with TRBD1 matching 7 bases. Per germline, CDR1 LGHDT and CDR2 YNNKEL (reference sequence). There are 14 residues in the CDR3. V lost 4 bases, J lost 3 bases, and 5 bases stayed unmatched. CDR3 sequence (DNA): TGTGCCAGCAGCCGAGGGGGCTCTTACACTGAAGCTTTCTTT. Residues: CASSRGGSYTEAFF.

This clone was counted between two and nine times. V is TRBV13 and J is TRBJ2-5; TRBD2 agrees at 9 bases. CDR1 is PRHDT, CDR2 FYEKMQ, per germline (reference sequence). This CDR3 comprises 18 residues. V lost 2 bases and J lost 2; bases outside the gene matches: 12. The CDR3 protein is CASSLKLRTSDWQETQYF. The DNA for the CDR3 is TGTGCCAGCAGCTTAAAGCTTCGGACTAGCGACTGGCAAGAGACCCAGTACTTC.

This chain uses TRBV20-1 with TRBJ1-1; D gene unclear. This CDR3 has 11 amino acids. CDR1 DFQATT and CDR2 SNEGSKA come from the germline V gene (reference sequence). V was clipped by 3 bases and J by 2 bases, with 4 bases between them. CDR3 sequence (DNA): TGCAGTGCTAGGTATAACACTGAAGCTTTCTTT. It translates to CSARYNTEAFF.

The chain has TRBV10-1 and TRBJ1-2, with D maybe TRBD1 (6 bases). The CDR3 sequence is 15 residues long. Between the trimmed V and J ends, which lost 6 bases and 5 bases, there was a span of 19 bases. Germline V lookup: CDR1 WNHNN, CDR2 SYGVQD (reference sequence). Written as DNA, the CDR3 is TGCGCCAGCAGCTCCGACTCCAGGACAGCTTATGGCTACACCTTC. Translating it yields CASSSDSRTAYGYTF.

This clone was seen a single time. This CDR3 is CASSPPADEKLFF. In DNA form, the CDR3 reads TGTGCCAGCAGTCCCCCAGCGGATGAAAAACTGTTTTTT. The chain employs TRBV12-3 or TRBV12-4 and TRBJ1-4; D unclear. V was trimmed by 5 bases and J by 6 bases, leaving 10 bases between them. CDR3 size: 13 residues.

The rearrangement uses TRBV2 and TRBJ1-2, with D possibly being TRBD1 (6 bases). CDR3 length equals 14 residues. The V gene lost 7 bases and the J gene lost 7 bases, with 19 bases spanning the gap. From germline, CDR1 is SNHLY and CDR2 FYNNEI. Here the CDR3 reads CASILQGRLFGYTF. The CDR3 coding sequence is TGTGCCAGCATTCTCCAGGGGCGGCTGTTTGGCTACACCTTC.

Only one count was recorded for this clone. The chain couples TRBV29-1 to TRBJ1-2; the D gene is possibly TRBD1 (6 bases). Trimming pared 8 bases from V and 2 bases from J, leaving 15 bases between. CDR1 SQVTM and CDR2 ANQGSEA come from the germline V gene. The CDR3 is made up of 13 amino acids. The chain's CDR3 is CSTGGGSNYGYTF. The DNA of the CDR3 is TGCAGCACTGGGGGGGGCTCGAACTATGGCTACACCTTC.